The rows below give T cell receptor beta chains drawn from one sample of a study of T cell responses to AZD1222 COVID-19 vaccine. The method was immunoSEQ multiplex PCR; TCRdb's version includes in-frame clones alone and lacks a portion of them. Among around 140,000 clones listed, roughly 92% were seen once. This material consisted of peripheral blood, taken on day 0 of AZD1222 vaccination. The receptors were gathered from an adult in good health. Both conserved end residues are part of each CDR3. D genes are given only for firm matches. Clone size, where shown, is once, few, many, or a class for clones that have expanded.

J gene | clone size | D gene | V gene | CDR3 protein | CDR3 DNA
TRBJ1-2 | - | - | TRBV12-3/TRBV12-4 | CASSQSAGGYTF | TGTGCCAGCAGCCAATCTGCGGGTGGCTACACCTTC
TRBJ2-7 | - | - | TRBV7-9 | CASSSKGGAVEQYF | TGTGCCAGCAGCTCCAAGGGGGGAGCAGTCGAGCAGTACTTC
TRBJ2-1 | - | - | TRBV7-2 | CASSRGDNRYNEQFF | TGTGCCAGCAGCAGAGGAGATAATCGATACAATGAGCAGTTCTTC
TRBJ2-2 | - | - | TRBV7-2 | CASTPGRENTGELFF | TGTGCCAGCACCCCCGGGCGGGAGAACACCGGGGAGCTGTTTTTT
TRBJ1-2 | - | - | TRBV19 | CASSRASNYGYTF | TGTGCCAGTAGTCGCGCCTCTAACTATGGCTACACCTTC
TRBJ2-3 | once | - | TRBV7-2 | CASSLQGGFTDTQYF | TGTGCCAGCAGCCTTCAGGGGGGTTTCACAGATACGCAGTATTTT
TRBJ2-1 | - | - | TRBV2 | CASSGSTGSYNEQFF | TGTGCCAGCAGTGGGTCGACAGGCTCCTACAATGAGCAGTTCTTC
TRBJ2-7 | - | - | TRBV5-4 | CASSDVGASSYEQYF | TGTGCCAGCAGCGACGTAGGCGCGAGCTCCTACGAGCAGTACTTC
TRBJ1-1 | - | TRBD1 | TRBV2 | CASSPRTGGFEAFF | TGTGCCAGCAGCCCCCGGACAGGGGGGTTTGAAGCTTTCTTT
TRBJ1-2 | - | TRBD1 | TRBV5-8 | CASSLAGDRVYGYTF | TGTGCCAGCAGCTTGGCCGGGGACAGGGTATATGGCTACACCTTC
TRBJ1-2 | - | - | TRBV28 | CASSSSRGYTF | TGTGCCAGCAGCTCAAGTCGGGGCTACACCTTC
TRBJ1-4 | - | - | TRBV7-8 | CASSLYPKGEKLFF | TGTGCCAGCAGCCTATACCCAAAGGGTGAAAAACTGTTTTTT
TRBJ2-3 | - | - | TRBV24-1 | CATSEAGGTDTQYF | TGTGCCACCAGTGAGGCAGGAGGGACAGATACGCAGTATTTT